The sequence of this T cell receptor beta chain was determined in a study of shared clonotypes between healthy human individuals. The V end was cut by 4 bases, the J end by 10 bases, with 10 bases between. The CDR3 runs 10 residues. Germline V CDR1 and CDR2: DFQATT, SNEGSKA (reference sequence). Measured with immunoSEQ multiplex PCR; TCRdb has only the in-frame clones, and not every one. The sample lists more than 2 million clones, 85% to 95% occurring once. CD8 cells classed as naive were CD45RO-negative and positively selected for CCR7, excluding terminally differentiated effector memory CD45RA+ cells.

Sequenced: naive CD8+ T cells from PBMCs. This receptor was taken from a man aged 18 to 29 in good health. Some clones in this sample may be carry-over from other donors' samples. The V gene is TRBV20-1, the J gene TRBJ1-2; perhaps TRBD1 as D (5 bases). CDR3 in DNA: TGCAGTGCTAAAAAGGGGATCTACACCTTC. Protein: CSAKKGIYTF.